This TCR beta chain comes out of a study of CD8+ T cells in alopecia areata. At the level of the study: Grafting placed skin from approximately 6-12-month-old C3H/HeJ donors with spontaneous alopecia onto roughly 6-10-week-old female C3H/HeJ mice. General observations from the study: Alphabeta T cells residing in normal skin are also sequenced in scalp samples. Especially in alopecia totalis/universalis, lesional scalp showed greater clonality than normal scalp did.

CDR1 and CDR2 from the germline V gene are LGHNA and YNLKQL (reference sequence). The CDR3 is made up of 14 amino acids. V was pared by 2 bases and J by 3 bases, with 9 bases between. Sequencing used cDNA as its template, made by extracting RNA and reverse transcribing it. The method was immunoSEQ multiplex PCR; TCRdb's version includes in-frame clones alone and lacks a portion of them. The sample presents around 290,000 clones, none singletons. This clone has more than one count but fewer than ten. The antigen remains unidentified. Mouse gene names apply. The CDR3 extends 4 residues past the end of the read, so its final part is completed from the germline J gene. A panel of CD4, CD8alpha, NKG2D, NKG2ACE and other markers served to sort pooled cutaneous lymph node cells.

The clonotype originates from a C3H/HeJ mouse with alopecia areata. Mouse strain MHC haplotype: H2-k. This chain uses TRBV5 with TRBJ2-5, with D possibly TRBD2 on 6 matching bases. Input material: CD4+ T cells sorted from a lymph node. The CDR3 bases that were read are TGTGCCAGCAGCCAAAAGACTGGTCAAGAC. This codes for CASSQKTGQD. The whole CDR3 sequence is CASSQKTGQDTQYF.